These 18 T cell receptor beta chains came from one sample sequenced in a study of blood T cell repertoires in COVID-19. The table came from immunoSEQ multiplex PCR; TCRdb's copy has only in-frame clones and leaves some out. The sample lists 130,000 or so clones, more than 70% occurring once. Sequencing was carried out using peripheral blood. The receptors were sampled from a man between 60 and 75 years old with acute or convalescent COVID-19.

The CDR3 sequence: CASSPPLRTADEKLFF. DNA of the CDR3: TGTGCCAGCAGCCCCCCCCTTAGGACAGCAGATGAAAAACTGTTTTTT. The genes are TRBV7-2 and TRBJ1-4, with a possible D match to TRBD1 (6 bases). CDR1 and CDR2 (germline): SGHTA, FQGNSA. V shed 5 bases and J shed 6 bases, with 19 bases lying between them. This CDR3 spans 16 amino acids.

The table lists this clone with a few counts. The rearrangement uses TRBV10-1 and TRBJ1-1, with D unclear. V was pared by 8 bases and J by 1 base, with 8 bases between. The germline V gene encodes CDR1 WNHNN and CDR2 SYGVQD (reference sequence). CDR3 length equals 12 residues. This CDR3 reads CASSAGNTEAFF. The CDR3 coding sequence is TGCGCCAGCTCCGCCGGGAACACTGAAGCTTTCTTT.

This chain connects TRBV3-1 (or the pseudogene TRBV3-2) to TRBJ2-2; the D gene is possibly TRBD1 (6 bases). The V gene's germline CDR1 is LGHDT and CDR2 YNNKEL (reference sequence). Between the trimmed V and J ends, which lost 0 bases and 6 bases, there was a span of 11 bases. The CDR3 length is 15 residues. The CDR3 region is CASSQDLGGPGELFF. CDR3 sequence (DNA): TGTGCCAGCAGCCAAGATCTAGGGGGTCCCGGGGAGCTGTTTTTT.

The chain has TRBV30 and TRBJ1-1; 8 nucleotides align to TRBD1. This CDR3 is 14 amino acids long. The V gene's germline CDR1 is GTSNPN and CDR2 SVGIG (reference sequence). With V trimmed by 7 bases and J by 0 bases, 7 bases remained unmatched. This CDR3 reads CASDRGWVNTEAFF. The CDR3 DNA reads TGTGCCTCCGACAGGGGATGGGTGAACACTGAAGCTTTCTTT.

The chain is built from TRBV5-1 and TRBJ1-2; 8 bases align to TRBD1. The V gene's germline CDR1 is SGHRS and CDR2 YFSETQ. The CDR3 spans 15 residues. With 4 bases clipped from V and 4 bases from J, the junction kept 9 bases outside the gene matches. For the CDR3, the DNA is TGCGCCAGCAGCAGCTACAGGGGGGAGTCCTATGGCTACACCTTC. It is translated as CASSSYRGESYGYTF.

DNA for the CDR3: TGTGCCAGCAGCGAGGACCCGGGAATAAATGAGCAGTTCTTC. This gives the protein CASSEDPGINEQFF. The V and J genes are TRBV2 and TRBJ2-1; the D gene is possibly TRBD2 (5 bases). V lost 6 bases, J lost 7 bases, and 16 bases lay in between. The CDR3 totals 14 residues. Germline V gene data show CDR1 as SNHLY and CDR2 as FYNNEI.

This clone showed up just a few times. This chain links TRBV5-6 with TRBJ2-3; tentatively, D is TRBD1 (6 bases). Deletions cut 4 bases from V and 5 bases from J, with 11 bases between. The length of the CDR3 is 13 residues. CDR1 is SGHDT, CDR2 YYEEEE, per germline. DNA for the CDR3: TGTGCCAGCAGCCTCATACAGGGAGATACGCAGTATTTT. It codes for CASSLIQGDTQYF.

The rearrangement uses TRBV4-1 and TRBJ1-1; the D gene is possibly TRBD1 (5 bases). Germline V gene lookup returns CDR1 MGHRA and CDR2 YSYEKL. The germline V and J ends were trimmed by 0 bases and 9 bases, with 14 bases remaining between them. The CDR3 runs 14 residues. CDR3 residues: CASSQEGRGGQAFF. The CDR3 nucleotides are TGCGCCAGCAGCCAAGAAGGAAGGGGTGGACAAGCTTTCTTT.

This chain uses TRBV5-1 with TRBJ1-2, with 7 bases lining up with TRBD1. Trimming cost V 4 bases and J 8 bases; bases outside gene matches: 8. This CDR3 comprises 13 residues. Germline loops: CDR1 SGHRS, CDR2 YFSETQ. The CDR3 DNA follows: TGCGCCAGCAGCCCGGACAGGTCCGGGGGCTACACCTTC. Its protein product is CASSPDRSGGYTF.

V is TRBV5-1 and J is TRBJ2-4; perhaps TRBD2 as D (6 bases). In germline, CDR1 is SGHRS, CDR2 YFSETQ. V dropped 1 base and J dropped 6 bases, with 14 bases sitting between them. The CDR3 has 15 residues. CDR3 nucleotide sequence: TGCGCCAGCAGCTTGTCTCCGCCGGGACTAAACATTCAGTACTTC. Translation: CASSLSPPGLNIQYF.

The chain uses TRBV7-3 and TRBJ1-4; D uncertain. Germline V lookup: CDR1 SGHTA, CDR2 FQGTGA. Deletions cut 5 bases from V and 0 bases from J, with 13 bases between. The length of the CDR3 is 16 residues. This CDR3 is CASSAEVTATNEKLFF. DNA for the CDR3: TGTGCCAGCAGCGCCGAAGTAACAGCAACTAATGAAAAACTGTTTTTT.

DNA of the CDR3: TGTGCCAGCTCACCAATTAGGAACACTGAAGCTTTCTTT. It specifies CASSPIRNTEAFF. V is TRBV18 and J is TRBJ1-1; no reliable D call. Trimming took 2 bases from V and 1 from J, leaving 5 bases between them. Germline V gene sequence: CDR1 KGHSH, CDR2 LQKENI. This CDR3 is built from 13 residues.

This clone has a single count. This sequence joins TRBV5-1 and TRBJ2-7; D perhaps matches TRBD1 (5 bases). V was cut by 0 bases and J by 6 bases, with 13 bases left in between. Germline lookup yields CDR1 SGHRS and CDR2 YFSETQ. The CDR3 has 14 amino acids. CDR3 nucleotides: TGCGCCAGCAGCTTGGGGTTGGGGCCCCTCGAGCAGTACTTC. It translates to CASSLGLGPLEQYF.

The CDR3: CASSQVPSTDTQYF. As DNA, the CDR3 is TGCGCCAGCAGCCAAGTCCCTAGCACAGATACGCAGTATTTT. The chain combines TRBV4-1 with TRBJ2-3; D gene uncertain. Germline V gives CDR1 MGHRA, CDR2 YSYEKL. The CDR3 extends over 14 amino acids. The ends were cut back, 1 base at V and 0 bases at J, with 5 bases in the middle.

The V gene is TRBV12-3 or TRBV12-4, the J gene TRBJ1-6, with 7 bases aligning to TRBD1. The CDR3 consists of 13 residues. With V trimmed by 6 bases and J by 9 bases, 5 bases remained unmatched. The CDR3 nucleotides read TGTGCCAGCAGCCAAGGGACAGCTTCACCCCTCCACTTT. Its protein product is CASSQGTASPLHF.

V and J are TRBV5-1 and TRBJ2-7; 10 bases agree with TRBD2. V gave up 2 bases and J gave up 4 bases; unmatched junction bases: 3. The V gene's germline CDR1 is SGHRS and CDR2 YFSETQ. The CDR3 is made up of 14 amino acids. The CDR3: CASSLLAGGYEQYF. CDR3 coding DNA: TGCGCCAGCAGCTTATTAGCGGGAGGATACGAGCAGTACTTC.

The chain carries TRBV12-5 and TRBJ2-1; 8 bases match TRBD2. CDR3 length equals 13 residues. The V segment lost 2 bases and the J segment 10 bases; nucleotides outside the gene matches: 4. CDR1 is LGHNT, CDR2 FRNRAP, per germline. In DNA form, the CDR3 reads TGTGCTAGTGGTTTGCCAACTAGCGGCGAGCAGTTCTTC. Translated: CASGLPTSGEQFF. Combining the CDR3 with reference TRBV12-5 and TRBJ2-1 gives the whole variable domain DARVTQTPRHKVTEMGQEVTMRCQPILGHNTVFWYRQTMMQGLELLAYFRNRAPLDDSGMPKDRFSAEMPDATLATLKIQPSEPRDSAVYFCASGLPTSGEQFFGPGTRLTVL.

The V and J genes are TRBV19 and TRBJ2-7; 13 positions agree with TRBD2. This CDR3 is built from 16 residues. The V gene's germline CDR1 is LNHDA and CDR2 SQIVND (reference sequence). After removal of 3 bases from V and 3 bases from J, the junction contained 5 bases not matched to a gene. As DNA, the CDR3 is TGTGCCAGTAGTATTCGGGGGACTAGCGGGATCTACGAGCAGTACTTC. Amino acids: CASSIRGTSGIYEQYF.